Below, one T cell receptor (beta chain) is given with its context. The antigen is not known. As it was prepared, the TCRbeta library received unique molecular identifiers. One entry per CDR3 protein, called by TCRdb with MiXCR from the PCR reads. The data contain some 450,000 distinct CDR3 sequences, roughly two fifths of them singletons. The source of the sample is a study of T-cell reconstitution after alpha-beta-depleted transplantation in children. Study-level results: Two months or so post-transplant, alpha-beta T cells reportedly derived from several hundred expanded graft clones. Some patients owed their high day-60 TCRbeta diversity to surviving recipient T cells and thymic progenitors. Once a year had passed after transplant, T-cell counts and diversity came mostly from newly produced T cells.

The V segment lost 6 bases and the J segment 4 bases; nucleotides outside the gene matches: 8. The germline CDR1 and CDR2 sequences are DFQATT and SNEGSKA (reference sequence). This CDR3 comprises 13 residues. This sequence originates from a girl aged 2 to 10 with aplastic anemia, due to receive a stem cell transplant. Sequenced here: PBMCs, sampled before TCRalphabeta/CD19-depleted stem cell transplant. This chain connects TRBV20-1 to TRBJ2-5, with 7 bases lining up with TRBD1. This chain's CDR3 is CSAETGYPETQYF. In DNA form, the CDR3 reads TGCAGTGCGGAGACAGGGTACCCAGAGACCCAGTACTTC.